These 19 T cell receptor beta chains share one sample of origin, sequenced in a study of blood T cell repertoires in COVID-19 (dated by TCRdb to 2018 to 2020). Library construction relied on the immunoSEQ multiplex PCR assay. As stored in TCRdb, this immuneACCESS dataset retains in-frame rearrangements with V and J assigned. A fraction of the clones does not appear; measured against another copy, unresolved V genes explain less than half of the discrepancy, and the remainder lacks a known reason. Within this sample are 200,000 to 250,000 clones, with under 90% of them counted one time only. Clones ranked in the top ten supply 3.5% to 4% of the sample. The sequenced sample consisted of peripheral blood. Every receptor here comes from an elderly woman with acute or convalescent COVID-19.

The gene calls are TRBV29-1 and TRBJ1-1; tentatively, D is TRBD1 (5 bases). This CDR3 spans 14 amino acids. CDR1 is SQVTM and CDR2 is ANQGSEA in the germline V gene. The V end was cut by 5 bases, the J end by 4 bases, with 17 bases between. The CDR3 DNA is TGCAGCGTTCTTCGGCAGGGTTTCGCCACTGAAGCTTTCTTT. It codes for CSVLRQGFATEAFF.

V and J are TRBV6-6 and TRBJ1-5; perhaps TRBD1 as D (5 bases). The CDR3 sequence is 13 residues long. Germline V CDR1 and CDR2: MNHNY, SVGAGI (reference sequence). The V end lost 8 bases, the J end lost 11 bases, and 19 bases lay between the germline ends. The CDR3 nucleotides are TGTGCCAGCGGTTTTTACGGGGGAGCAGCCCAGCATTTT. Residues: CASGFYGGAAQHF.

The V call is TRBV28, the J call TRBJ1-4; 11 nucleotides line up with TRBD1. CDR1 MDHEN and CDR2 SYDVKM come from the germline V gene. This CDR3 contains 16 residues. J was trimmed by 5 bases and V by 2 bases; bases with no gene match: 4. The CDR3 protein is CASSLAGTGGNEKLFF. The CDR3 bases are TGTGCCAGCAGTTTAGCCGGGACAGGGGGAAATGAAAAACTGTTTTTT.

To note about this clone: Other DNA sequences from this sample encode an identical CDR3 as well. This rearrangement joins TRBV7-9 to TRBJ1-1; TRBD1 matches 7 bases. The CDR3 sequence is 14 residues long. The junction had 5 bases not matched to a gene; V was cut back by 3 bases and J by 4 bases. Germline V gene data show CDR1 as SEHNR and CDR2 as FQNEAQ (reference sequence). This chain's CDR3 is CASSLQGVSTEAFF. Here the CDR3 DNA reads TGTGCCAGCAGCTTGCAGGGGGTGAGCACTGAAGCTTTCTTT.

The CDR3 bases are TGCGCCAGCAGAGCAACCGGACGAACCTCACGGGGTGGCTACACCTTC. The encoded protein is CASRATGRTSRGGYTF. The rearrangement joins TRBV4-1 to TRBJ1-2; no firm D call. The V end lost 6 bases, the J end lost 7 bases, and 24 bases lay between the germline ends. The CDR3 totals 16 residues. Per the germline V gene, CDR1 is MGHRA and CDR2 is YSYEKL.

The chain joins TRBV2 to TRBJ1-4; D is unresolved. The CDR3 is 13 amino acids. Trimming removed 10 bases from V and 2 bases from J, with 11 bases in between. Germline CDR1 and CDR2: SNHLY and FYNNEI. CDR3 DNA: TGTGCCATAAACCCTCGGACTAATGAAAAACTGTTTTTT. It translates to CAINPRTNEKLFF. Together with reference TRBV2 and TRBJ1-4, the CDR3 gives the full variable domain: EPEVTQTPSHQVTQMGQEVILRCVPISNHLYFYWYRQILGQKVEFLVSFYNNEISEKSEIFDDQFSVERPDGSNFTLKIRSTKLEDSAMYFCAINPRTNEKLFFGSGTQLSVL.

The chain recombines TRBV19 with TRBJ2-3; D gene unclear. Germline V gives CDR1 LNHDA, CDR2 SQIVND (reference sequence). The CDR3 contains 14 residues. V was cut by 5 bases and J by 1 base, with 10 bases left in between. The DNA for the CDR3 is TGTGCCAGTAGTCTTAGACGGGGCACAGATACGCAGTATTTT. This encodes CASSLRRGTDTQYF.

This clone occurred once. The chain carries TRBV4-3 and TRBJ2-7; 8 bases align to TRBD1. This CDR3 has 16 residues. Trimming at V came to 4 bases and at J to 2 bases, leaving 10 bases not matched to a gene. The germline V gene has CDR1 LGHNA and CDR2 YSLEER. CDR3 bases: TGCGCCAGCAGCCTAACGGACAGGGATCGACCCTACGAGCAGTACTTC. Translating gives CASSLTDRDRPYEQYF.

The CDR3 sequence is CASSFQQGRNTEAFF. CDR3 nucleotide sequence: TGTGCCAGCAGCTTCCAACAGGGAAGAAACACTGAAGCTTTCTTT. The chain employs TRBV11-3 and TRBJ1-1; TRBD1 might be the D (6 bases). V shed 3 bases and J shed 2 bases, with 13 bases lying between them. Looked up from germline, CDR1 is SGHNT and CDR2 is YENEEA. The CDR3 is 15 amino acids.

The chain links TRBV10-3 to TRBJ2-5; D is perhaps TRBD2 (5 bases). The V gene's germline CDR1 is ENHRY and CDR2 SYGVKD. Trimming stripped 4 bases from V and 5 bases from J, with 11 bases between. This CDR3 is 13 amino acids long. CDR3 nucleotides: TGTGCCATCAGTGGTCGGACTCGGGAGACCCAGTACTTC. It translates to CAISGRTRETQYF.

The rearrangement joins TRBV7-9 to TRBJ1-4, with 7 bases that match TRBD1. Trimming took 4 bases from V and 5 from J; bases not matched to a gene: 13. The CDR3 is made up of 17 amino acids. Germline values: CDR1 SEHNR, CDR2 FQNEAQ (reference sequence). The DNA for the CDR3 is TGTGCCAGCAGCTACCGACAGGGTCAAATTGAGAATGAAAAACTGTTTTTT. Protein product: CASSYRQGQIENEKLFF.

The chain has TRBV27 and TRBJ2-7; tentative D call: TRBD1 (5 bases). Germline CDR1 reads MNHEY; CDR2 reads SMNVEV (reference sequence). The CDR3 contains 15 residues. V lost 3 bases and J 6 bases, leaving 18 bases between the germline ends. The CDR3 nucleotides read TGTGCCAGCAGTTTGCATACCCAGGGATCTGCCGAGCAGTACTTC. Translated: CASSLHTQGSAEQYF.

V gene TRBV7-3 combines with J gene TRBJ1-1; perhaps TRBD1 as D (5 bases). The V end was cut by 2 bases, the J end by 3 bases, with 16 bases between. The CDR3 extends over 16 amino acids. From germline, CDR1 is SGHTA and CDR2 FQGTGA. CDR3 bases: TGTGCCAGCAGCTTAGTCAGAGTTGTAGGGGACACTGAAGCTTTCTTT. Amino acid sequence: CASSLVRVVGDTEAFF.

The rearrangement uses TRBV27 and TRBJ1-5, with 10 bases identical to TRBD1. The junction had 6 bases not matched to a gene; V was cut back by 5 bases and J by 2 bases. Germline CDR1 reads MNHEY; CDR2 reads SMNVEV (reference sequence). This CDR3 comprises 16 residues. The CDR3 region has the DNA TGTGCCAGCAGTACCTGGGGGACAGGGGGCAATCAGCCCCAGCATTTT. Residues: CASSTWGTGGNQPQHF.

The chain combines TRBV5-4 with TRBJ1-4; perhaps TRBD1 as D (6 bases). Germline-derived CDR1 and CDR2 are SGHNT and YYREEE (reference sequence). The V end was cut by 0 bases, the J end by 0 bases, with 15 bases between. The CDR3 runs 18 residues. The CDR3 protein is CASSLALGAVTTNEKLFF. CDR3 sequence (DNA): TGTGCCAGCAGCTTGGCCTTGGGGGCAGTAACAACTAATGAAAAACTGTTTTTT.

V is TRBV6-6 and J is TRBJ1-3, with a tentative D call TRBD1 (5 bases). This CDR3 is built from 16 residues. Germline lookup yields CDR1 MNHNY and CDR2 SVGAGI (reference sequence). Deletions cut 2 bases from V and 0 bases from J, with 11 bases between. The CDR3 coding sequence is TGTGCCAGCAGTTACACGGGCAGGGTCTCTGGAAACACCATATATTTT. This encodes CASSYTGRVSGNTIYF.

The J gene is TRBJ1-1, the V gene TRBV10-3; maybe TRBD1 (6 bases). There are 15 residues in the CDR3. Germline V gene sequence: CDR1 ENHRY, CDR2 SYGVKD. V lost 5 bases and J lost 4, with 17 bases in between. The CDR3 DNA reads TGTGCCATCAGTAGAGAGGGGGGGCCCAGCACTGAAGCTTTCTTT. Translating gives CAISREGGPSTEAFF.

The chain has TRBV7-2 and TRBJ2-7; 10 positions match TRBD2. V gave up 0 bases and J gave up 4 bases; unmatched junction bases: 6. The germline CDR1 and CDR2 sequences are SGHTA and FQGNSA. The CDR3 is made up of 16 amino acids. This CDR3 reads CASSLAPISGGYEQYF. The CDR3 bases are TGTGCCAGCAGCTTAGCGCCCATTAGCGGGGGGTACGAGCAGTACTTC.

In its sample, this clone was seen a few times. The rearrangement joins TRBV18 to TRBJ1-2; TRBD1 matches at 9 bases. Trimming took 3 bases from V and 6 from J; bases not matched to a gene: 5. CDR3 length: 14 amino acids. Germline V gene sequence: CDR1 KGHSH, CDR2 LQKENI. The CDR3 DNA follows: TGTGCCAGCTCACCTATGGGACAGGGAGATGGCTACACCTTC. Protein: CASSPMGQGDGYTF.